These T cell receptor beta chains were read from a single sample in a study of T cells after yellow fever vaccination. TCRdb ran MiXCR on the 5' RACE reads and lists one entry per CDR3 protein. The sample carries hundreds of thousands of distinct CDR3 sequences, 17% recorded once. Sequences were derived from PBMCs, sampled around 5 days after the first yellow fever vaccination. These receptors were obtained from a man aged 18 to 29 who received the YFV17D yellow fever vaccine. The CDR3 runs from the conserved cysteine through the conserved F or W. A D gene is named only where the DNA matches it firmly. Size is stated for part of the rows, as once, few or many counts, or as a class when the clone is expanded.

cdr3_nt: TGTGCCACCCAGGGGAATTATGGCTACACCTTC; cdr3_aa: CATQGNYGYTF; v_call: TRBV6-2/TRBV6-3; j_call: TRBJ1-2; d_call: .; clone_size: few
cdr3_nt: TGTGCCAGCAGCCAAATTAATGAAAAACTGTTTTTT; cdr3_aa: CASSQINEKLFF; v_call: TRBV2; j_call: TRBJ1-4; d_call: .; clone_size: .
cdr3_nt: TGTGCCAGCAGCCCATCCGTGGGACATAGCTACAATGAGCAGTTCTTC; cdr3_aa: CASSPSVGHSYNEQFF; v_call: TRBV7-2; j_call: TRBJ2-1; d_call: .; clone_size: few
cdr3_nt: TGTGCCAGCAGTAAGCCGGACAGCTATAGTGAATCTTTCTTT; cdr3_aa: CASSKPDSYSESFF; v_call: TRBV6-2/TRBV6-3; j_call: TRBJ1-1; d_call: .; clone_size: once
cdr3_nt: TGCGCCAGCAGCTTCGGGCAGGGCGGAGGCTACACCTTC; cdr3_aa: CASSFGQGGGYTF; v_call: TRBV5-1; j_call: TRBJ1-2; d_call: .; clone_size: many
cdr3_nt: TGTGCCAGCAGCTTAATGGTCAGCAATCAGCCCCAGCATTTT; cdr3_aa: CASSLMVSNQPQHF; v_call: TRBV7-2; j_call: TRBJ1-5; d_call: .; clone_size: many
cdr3_nt: TGTGCCAGCAGTTTACAGGGGGCGAGTTTCATTGAAGCTTTCTTT; cdr3_aa: CASSLQGASFIEAFF; v_call: TRBV12-3/TRBV12-4; j_call: TRBJ1-1; d_call: TRBD1; clone_size: .
cdr3_nt: TGTGCCAGCAGCCACACCATTGGGTCTAAAGATACGCAGTATTTT; cdr3_aa: CASSHTIGSKDTQYF; v_call: TRBV7-2; j_call: TRBJ2-3; d_call: .; clone_size: few
cdr3_nt: TGTGCCAGCAGCTTAGTTGGAGTTTCTATAGCCAAAAACATTCAGTACTTC; cdr3_aa: CASSLVGVSIAKNIQYF; v_call: TRBV7-8; j_call: TRBJ2-4; d_call: .; clone_size: .
cdr3_nt: TGTGCCAGCAGTTATCTGACAGGGCGCCGGACTGAAGCTTTCTTT; cdr3_aa: CASSYLTGRRTEAFF; v_call: TRBV6-5; j_call: TRBJ1-1; d_call: TRBD1; clone_size: few
cdr3_nt: TGTGCCAGTAAAACGACAGGGCACCAAGAGACCCAGTACTTC; cdr3_aa: CASKTTGHQETQYF; v_call: TRBV13; j_call: TRBJ2-5; d_call: TRBD1; clone_size: .
cdr3_nt: TGTGCCAGCAGCGTATCGTGGGGGGCAGATACGCAGTATTTT; cdr3_aa: CASSVSWGADTQYF; v_call: TRBV9; j_call: TRBJ2-3; d_call: .; clone_size: .
cdr3_nt: TGTGCCTGGAGTGCTTTCTACGAGCAGTACTTC; cdr3_aa: CAWSAFYEQYF; v_call: TRBV30; j_call: TRBJ2-7; d_call: .; clone_size: few
cdr3_nt: TGTGCCAGCCGCTCGAGCGGTCAGGGGGCAAACACCGGGGAGCTGTTTTTT; cdr3_aa: CASRSSGQGANTGELFF; v_call: TRBV5-6; j_call: TRBJ2-2; d_call: TRBD1; clone_size: .
cdr3_nt: TGTGCCAGCAGCTTGGTTATGCAGGCCTATAATTCACCCCTCCACTTT; cdr3_aa: CASSLVMQAYNSPLHF; v_call: TRBV5-5; j_call: TRBJ1-6; d_call: .; clone_size: .
cdr3_nt: TGCGCCAGCAGCTCCGAGAGCTCCTACAATGAGCAGTTCTTC; cdr3_aa: CASSSESSYNEQFF; v_call: TRBV4-1; j_call: TRBJ2-1; d_call: .; clone_size: .
cdr3_nt: TGTGCCAGCAGTTCCGGGGGGGCGCAGTTCTTC; cdr3_aa: CASSSGGAQFF; v_call: TRBV6-5; j_call: TRBJ2-1; d_call: TRBD2; clone_size: few
cdr3_nt: TGTGCCACCAGTGACCCGACAGGGGTTGAAACAGATACGCAGTATTTT; cdr3_aa: CATSDPTGVETDTQYF; v_call: TRBV24-1; j_call: TRBJ2-3; d_call: TRBD1; clone_size: few
cdr3_nt: TGTGCCAGCAGCCGGGACAGGGGTCGGGACACCGGGGAGCTGTTTTTT; cdr3_aa: CASSRDRGRDTGELFF; v_call: TRBV5-4; j_call: TRBJ2-2; d_call: TRBD1; clone_size: .
cdr3_nt: TGTGCCAGCAGCCCCGAGGGACAGGGGGCGGGGCAGCCCCAGCATTTT; cdr3_aa: CASSPEGQGAGQPQHF; v_call: TRBV14; j_call: TRBJ1-5; d_call: TRBD1; clone_size: .
cdr3_nt: TGTGCCAGCAGTTACTCCGCAGGGGCGAATTCACCCCTCCACTTT; cdr3_aa: CASSYSAGANSPLHF; v_call: TRBV6-5; j_call: TRBJ1-6; d_call: .; clone_size: .
cdr3_nt: TGTGCCAGCAGCCGTAGCAACACCGGGGAGCTGTTTTTT; cdr3_aa: CASSRSNTGELFF; v_call: TRBV11-2; j_call: TRBJ2-2; d_call: .; clone_size: few
cdr3_nt: TGTGCCACCAGTGATATGACAGCGAACGCCGGGGAGCTGTTTTTT; cdr3_aa: CATSDMTANAGELFF; v_call: TRBV24-1; j_call: TRBJ2-2; d_call: .; clone_size: .
cdr3_nt: TGTGCCAGCAGTTACAGAAGCGGAAGCCTCTACGAGCAGTACTTC; cdr3_aa: CASSYRSGSLYEQYF; v_call: TRBV6-2/TRBV6-3; j_call: TRBJ2-7; d_call: .; clone_size: few
cdr3_nt: TGTGCCAGCAGCTACGCCGGTGTAGATACGCAGTATTTT; cdr3_aa: CASSYAGVDTQYF; v_call: TRBV7-2; j_call: TRBJ2-3; d_call: .; clone_size: few
cdr3_nt: TGCAGCGTTGAGTTGAGGACAGGGCGAGATACGCAGTATTTT; cdr3_aa: CSVELRTGRDTQYF; v_call: TRBV29-1; j_call: TRBJ2-3; d_call: TRBD1; clone_size: few
cdr3_nt: TGTGCCAGCAGTTCGGTCACCCCGCAGGAGACCCAGTACTTC; cdr3_aa: CASSSVTPQETQYF; v_call: TRBV6-2/TRBV6-3; j_call: TRBJ2-5; d_call: .; clone_size: .
cdr3_nt: TGTGCCAGCAGCTCGCCGACAGGGTATTTCTATGGCTACACCTTC; cdr3_aa: CASSSPTGYFYGYTF; v_call: TRBV7-2; j_call: TRBJ1-2; d_call: TRBD1; clone_size: few
cdr3_nt: TGTGCCAGCAGCCAAGTACTCACGTCCGGAAACACCATATATTTT; cdr3_aa: CASSQVLTSGNTIYF; v_call: TRBV3-1; j_call: TRBJ1-3; d_call: .; clone_size: .
cdr3_nt: TGCAGTGTCGACAGGAGAGAAAAACTGTTTTTT; cdr3_aa: CSVDRREKLFF; v_call: TRBV20-1; j_call: TRBJ1-4; d_call: .; clone_size: few
cdr3_nt: TGCGCCAGCAGCCCCCAATGGCGTATCATCGAGGAGACCCAGTACTTC; cdr3_aa: CASSPQWRIIEETQYF; v_call: TRBV4-1; j_call: TRBJ2-5; d_call: .; clone_size: few
cdr3_nt: TGTGCCTGGAGTTCCTCCGCGGCAGATACGCAGTATTTT; cdr3_aa: CAWSSSAADTQYF; v_call: TRBV30; j_call: TRBJ2-3; d_call: .; clone_size: few
cdr3_nt: TGTGCCAGCAGCTTAGTGGGCACGTCGGCCACTGAAGCTTTCTTT; cdr3_aa: CASSLVGTSATEAFF; v_call: TRBV7-8; j_call: TRBJ1-1; d_call: .; clone_size: .
cdr3_nt: TGCGCCAGCAGCTTGGGGCCTTCTGTTCCCTATAGCAATCAGCCCCAGCATTTT; cdr3_aa: CASSLGPSVPYSNQPQHF; v_call: TRBV5-1; j_call: TRBJ1-5; d_call: .; clone_size: .
cdr3_nt: TGTGCCAGCAGCTTTGGTTACAGGGCGGACACTGAAGCTTTCTTT; cdr3_aa: CASSFGYRADTEAFF; v_call: TRBV5-4; j_call: TRBJ1-1; d_call: .; clone_size: .
cdr3_nt: TGTGCCAGCAGCTTGGGAACAGGGACAGCATACACAGATACGCAGTATTTT; cdr3_aa: CASSLGTGTAYTDTQYF; v_call: TRBV5-6; j_call: TRBJ2-3; d_call: TRBD1; clone_size: .
cdr3_nt: TGTGCCAGCGCACCGGACAGGGGATACCATCAGCCCCAGCATTTT; cdr3_aa: CASAPDRGYHQPQHF; v_call: TRBV18; j_call: TRBJ1-5; d_call: TRBD1; clone_size: .
cdr3_nt: TGTGCCAGCAGTATTATCACGGCGGGGCGGCGAGGGGATACGCAGTATTTT; cdr3_aa: CASSIITAGRRGDTQYF; v_call: TRBV6-5; j_call: TRBJ2-3; d_call: .; clone_size: few
cdr3_nt: TGTGCCAGCAGCTTAGTAGCAGGGATGGGCTATGGCTACACCTTC; cdr3_aa: CASSLVAGMGYGYTF; v_call: TRBV7-2; j_call: TRBJ1-2; d_call: .; clone_size: few
cdr3_nt: TGCAGCGTTGGATTGAACACTGAAGCTTTCTTT; cdr3_aa: CSVGLNTEAFF; v_call: TRBV29-1; j_call: TRBJ1-1; d_call: .; clone_size: .
cdr3_nt: TGCAGTGCTAGTGGGTTTCGACAGGACCCCTACAATGAGCAGTTCTTC; cdr3_aa: CSASGFRQDPYNEQFF; v_call: TRBV20-1; j_call: TRBJ2-1; d_call: .; clone_size: .
cdr3_nt: TGTGCCAGCAGTTCCGGGACTAGCCTTTATACCCAGTACTTC; cdr3_aa: CASSSGTSLYTQYF; v_call: TRBV6-5; j_call: TRBJ2-5; d_call: TRBD2; clone_size: few
cdr3_nt: TGTGCCAGCAGCCTGGCGAGGAGGTCTGGGGCCAACGTCCTGACTTTC; cdr3_aa: CASSLARRSGANVLTF; v_call: TRBV5-5; j_call: TRBJ2-6; d_call: .; clone_size: .
cdr3_nt: TGCGCCAGTCGACAGGGGATTAGCACAGATACGCAGTATTTT; cdr3_aa: CASRQGISTDTQYF; v_call: TRBV5-1; j_call: TRBJ2-3; d_call: TRBD1; clone_size: .
cdr3_nt: TGTGCCAGCAGCCAGCAAGGACAGGTCGGTACTGAAGCTTTCTTT; cdr3_aa: CASSQQGQVGTEAFF; v_call: TRBV4-2; j_call: TRBJ1-1; d_call: TRBD1; clone_size: .
cdr3_nt: TGTGCCAGCAGTTTACAGGAAAACAGGGGTTCGGCAGATACGCAGTATTTT; cdr3_aa: CASSLQENRGSADTQYF; v_call: TRBV27; j_call: TRBJ2-3; d_call: TRBD1; clone_size: .
cdr3_nt: TGCAGTGTTCAGAGTTCCTATGGCTACACCTTC; cdr3_aa: CSVQSSYGYTF; v_call: TRBV20-1; j_call: TRBJ1-2; d_call: .; clone_size: few
cdr3_nt: TGTGCCAGCAGTTTAGCGGGGGGGCCGGGCGATGAGCAGTTCTTC; cdr3_aa: CASSLAGGPGDEQFF; v_call: TRBV12-3/TRBV12-4; j_call: TRBJ2-1; d_call: .; clone_size: many
cdr3_nt: TGCGCCAGCAGCTCTGGGACACTCCCGGAGACCCAGTACTTC; cdr3_aa: CASSSGTLPETQYF; v_call: TRBV5-1; j_call: TRBJ2-5; d_call: .; clone_size: few
cdr3_nt: TGCGCCAGCGGTCCCGGGACAGGCTTAGGACTCTACGAGCAGTACTTC; cdr3_aa: CASGPGTGLGLYEQYF; v_call: TRBV5-1; j_call: TRBJ2-7; d_call: TRBD1; clone_size: .
cdr3_nt: TGTGCCACGACGGGACAGGGCACGGACGACAATGAGCAGTTCTTC; cdr3_aa: CATTGQGTDDNEQFF; v_call: TRBV10-3; j_call: TRBJ2-1; d_call: TRBD1; clone_size: .
cdr3_nt: TGTGCCAGCAGAGACGGGACAGTAACCTACGAGCAGTACTTC; cdr3_aa: CASRDGTVTYEQYF; v_call: TRBV27; j_call: TRBJ2-7; d_call: TRBD1; clone_size: few
cdr3_nt: TGTGCCAGCAGTCAGGGGGGCCTTAAGCTTGGAGATACGCAGTATTTT; cdr3_aa: CASSQGGLKLGDTQYF; v_call: TRBV6-1; j_call: TRBJ2-3; d_call: .; clone_size: .